The 27 T cell receptor beta chains in this list originate from one sample, sequenced in a study of T cell responses to AZD1222 COVID-19 vaccine. TCRdb keeps only in-frame clones here, not all; method: immunoSEQ multiplex PCR. The profile shows some 150,000 clones, 85% of them singletons. Material: peripheral blood, obtained 28 days after the second dose of the MenACWY control vaccine. The source of these receptors is an adult who received the MenACWY meningococcal vaccine as a control.

This rearrangement joins TRBV7-2 to TRBJ2-3, with TRBD2 identical over 9 bases. Per the germline V gene, CDR1 is SGHTA and CDR2 is FQGNSA. V lost 5 bases, J lost 0 bases, and 9 bases stayed unmatched. The CDR3 runs to 17 residues. This CDR3 reads CASSPTTTSGSTDTQYF. The CDR3 DNA is TGTGCCAGCAGCCCTACTACCACTAGCGGGAGCACAGATACGCAGTATTTT.

CDR3 residues: CASSTLRENYGYTF. In DNA, the CDR3 is TGTGCCAGCAGCACACTCAGGGAAAACTATGGCTACACCTTC. The V call is TRBV11-2, the J call TRBJ1-2; tentative D call: TRBD1 (5 bases). V lost 5 bases and J 2 bases, leaving 12 bases between the germline ends. CDR1 and CDR2 (germline): SGHAT, FQNNGV. The CDR3 spans 14 residues.

V gene TRBV11-2 combines with J gene TRBJ2-5; possibly TRBD2 for D (6 bases). Germline CDR1 SGHAT, CDR2 FQNNGV. V was trimmed by 5 bases and J by 4 bases, leaving 17 bases between them. The CDR3 has 15 amino acids. Written as DNA, the CDR3 is TGTGCCAGCAGCCCTGGACGGGGAGGAAGAGAGACCCAGTACTTC. It encodes CASSPGRGGRETQYF.

The chain carries TRBV5-1 and TRBJ2-5; 7 bases line up with TRBD1. Germline V CDR1 and CDR2: SGHRS, YFSETQ. This CDR3 has 14 amino acids. J lost 1 base, V lost 4 bases, and 4 bases had no gene match. The CDR3 DNA is TGCGCCAGCAGCGTCCGGGACAGCCAAGAGACCCAGTACTTC. Its protein product is CASSVRDSQETQYF.

This chain joins TRBV6-5 and TRBJ1-3; D ambiguous. CDR1 is MNHEY and CDR2 is SVGAGI in the germline V gene. The CDR3 has 15 amino acids. Trimming removed 2 bases from V and 4 bases from J, with 12 bases in between. The CDR3 DNA sequence: TGTGCCAGCAGTTACCAGCCGGATGGGGGAAACACCATATATTTT. Translation gives CASSYQPDGGNTIYF.

The chain has TRBV3-1 (or the pseudogene TRBV3-2) and TRBJ2-1, with a possible D match to TRBD2 (5 bases). The length of the CDR3 is 15 residues. Deletions cut 4 bases from V and 0 bases from J, with 10 bases between. The germline gives CDR1 LGHDT, CDR2 YNNKEL (reference sequence). CDR3 in DNA: TGTGCCAGCAGCCCGCTCCGGGGCTCCTACAATGAGCAGTTCTTC. As protein: CASSPLRGSYNEQFF.

This clone was seen just once. The chain recombines TRBV19 with TRBJ1-5; 8 bases line up with TRBD1. Germline V gene data show CDR1 as LNHDA and CDR2 as SQIVND (reference sequence). Trimming at V came to 6 bases and at J to 2 bases, leaving 6 bases not matched to a gene. This CDR3 comprises 15 residues. This chain's CDR3 is CASRAGRGRNQPQHF. For the CDR3, the DNA is TGTGCCAGTAGGGCAGGCAGGGGGCGCAATCAGCCCCAGCATTTT.

The chain carries TRBV10-2 and TRBJ2-1, with D unresolved. Germline loops: CDR1 WSHSY, CDR2 SAAADI. The CDR3 runs 16 residues. Trimming stripped 2 bases from V and 5 bases from J, with 16 bases between. The CDR3 loop is CASSEKTPEPNNEQFF. DNA for the CDR3: TGCGCCAGCAGTGAGAAGACTCCTGAACCGAACAATGAGCAGTTCTTC.

In this sample, this clone turned up a few times. The chain is built from TRBV5-1 and TRBJ1-2; D unresolved. CDR3 length equals 15 residues. CDR1 is SGHRS and CDR2 is YFSETQ in the germline V gene. V shed 0 bases and J shed 0 bases, with 9 bases lying between them. The CDR3 reads CASSLGPTTNYGYTF. CDR3 nucleotides: TGCGCCAGCAGCTTGGGTCCCACAACTAACTATGGCTACACCTTC.

The gene calls are TRBV11-2 and TRBJ2-2, with 9 bases aligning to TRBD1. This CDR3 is built from 17 residues. The J segment lost 5 bases and the V segment lost 2 bases, leaving 9 bases of the junction unmatched. Germline V gene data show CDR1 as SGHAT and CDR2 as FQNNGV. CDR3 coding DNA: TGTGCCAGCAGCTTATCCCTAGACAGGGGGATAACCGGGGAGCTGTTTTTT. Protein sequence: CASSLSLDRGITGELFF. The variable domain in full, with the rest retrieved from reference TRBV11-2 and TRBJ2-2, is EAGVAQSPRYKIIEKRQSVAFWCNPISGHATLYWYQQILGQGPKLLIQFQNNGVVDDSQLPKDRFSAERLKGVDSTLKIQPAKLEDSAVYLCASSLSLDRGITGELFFGEGSRLTVL.

The J gene is TRBJ1-1, the V gene TRBV9; D unresolved. The V and J ends lost 0 bases and 4 bases respectively, with 7 bases between them. This CDR3 is 13 amino acids long. Germline-derived CDR1 and CDR2 are SGDLS and YYNGEE. The chain's CDR3 is CASSVGYGTEAFF. The CDR3, as DNA: TGTGCCAGCAGCGTAGGTTACGGCACTGAAGCTTTCTTT.

The chain is built from TRBV12-3 or TRBV12-4 and TRBJ2-7, with D perhaps matching TRBD1 (5 bases). The CDR3 totals 13 residues. Trimming took off 3 bases at V and 1 base at J, with 7 bases between the two ends. CDR3 nucleotide sequence: TGTGCCAGCAGTTTTAGGGGTTCCTACGAGCAGTACTTC. It codes for CASSFRGSYEQYF.

The gene calls are TRBV7-3 and TRBJ1-1, with D possibly matching TRBD1 (6 bases). Germline V gives CDR1 SGHTA, CDR2 FQGTGA. This CDR3 has 16 residues. V gave up 0 bases and J gave up 0 bases, with 11 bases separating them. CDR3 region: CASSLTSGGLNTEAFF. The CDR3 DNA follows: TGTGCCAGCAGCTTAACCTCCGGGGGGCTGAACACTGAAGCTTTCTTT.

This chain joins TRBV29-1 and TRBJ2-7; the D gene is possibly TRBD2 (6 bases). This CDR3 has 11 amino acids. V lost 2 bases, J lost 6 bases, and 8 bases lay in between. Germline CDR1 and CDR2: SQVTM and ANQGSEA. In DNA form, the CDR3 reads TGCAGCGTTGAAAAGGGAGGCGAGCAGTACTTC. Its translation is CSVEKGGEQYF.

This clone has a handful of counts. The V gene is TRBV15, the J gene TRBJ1-2; tentatively, D is TRBD1 (5 bases). Germline V CDR1 and CDR2: LNHNV, YYDKDF (reference sequence). This CDR3 contains 12 residues. V lost 4 bases, J lost 8 bases, and 11 bases lay in between. The CDR3 is CATSNYGGGYTF. The DNA for the CDR3 is TGTGCCACCAGCAATTATGGGGGAGGCTACACCTTC.

CDR3 nucleotide sequence: TGTGCCAGTAGTCCATGGGACAGGGGGTATAACTATGGCTACACCTTC. The encoded protein is CASSPWDRGYNYGYTF. The chain links TRBV19 to TRBJ1-2; the match to TRBD1 covers 11 bases. Germline CDR1 LNHDA, CDR2 SQIVND (reference sequence). There are 16 residues in the CDR3. V lost 5 bases and J lost 1; bases outside the gene matches: 6. Complete variable domain (other parts from reference TRBV19 and TRBJ1-2): DGGITQSPKYLFRKEGQNVTLSCEQNLNHDAMYWYRQDPGQGLRLIYYSQIVNDFQKGDIAEGYSVSREKKESFPLTVTSAQKNPTAFYLCASSPWDRGYNYGYTFGSGTRLTVV.

The CDR3 DNA reads TGTGCCACCACCCCCGGAGCGGACTATGGCTACACCTTC. It specifies CATTPGADYGYTF. The chain combines TRBV6-5 with TRBJ1-2; no reliable D call. The length of the CDR3 is 13 residues. The germline V gene encodes CDR1 MNHEY and CDR2 SVGAGI. Trimming stripped 10 bases from V and 3 bases from J, with 15 bases between.

J is TRBJ1-6 and V is TRBV28; tentatively, D is TRBD1 (5 bases). The CDR3 sequence is 15 residues long. Germline V gene lookup returns CDR1 MDHEN and CDR2 SYDVKM. V lost 7 bases, J lost 0 bases, and 10 bases lay in between. The CDR3 loop is CASNGGGSYNSPLHF. The DNA for the CDR3 is TGTGCCAGCAATGGGGGGGGCTCCTATAATTCACCCCTCCACTTT.

This sequence joins TRBV6-1 and TRBJ1-2; D call uncertain. This CDR3 comprises 13 residues. Trimming removed 0 bases at V and 4 bases at J, with 6 bases between. CDR1 and CDR2 (germline): MNHNS, SASEGT. The chain's CDR3 is CASSEAAGYGYTF. The CDR3 DNA follows: TGTGCCAGCAGTGAAGCGGCAGGCTATGGCTACACCTTC.

V usage is TRBV28 and J usage is TRBJ2-3; possibly TRBD2 for D (6 bases). The CDR3 covers 17 residues. Germline V CDR1 and CDR2: MDHEN, SYDVKM. Trimming took off 7 bases at V and 4 bases at J, with 24 bases between the two ends. CDR3 in DNA: TGTGCCAGCACCCCCTTTCTACTAGCCGGGAGAGCAGATACGCAGTATTTT. It yields the protein CASTPFLLAGRADTQYF.

The gene calls are TRBV6-1 and TRBJ2-1, with 8 positions matching TRBD2. The germline gives CDR1 MNHNS, CDR2 SASEGT. This CDR3 region has 16 residues. J lost 0 bases, V lost 4 bases, and 5 bases had no gene match. For the CDR3, the DNA is TGTGCCAGCAGTGGTCTGACTAGCGTCTCCTACAATGAGCAGTTCTTC. The encoded protein is CASSGLTSVSYNEQFF.

Concerning this clone itself: Different DNA sequences within this sample yield the same CDR3. The chain employs TRBV6-6 and TRBJ1-2; 11 bases are shared with TRBD1. The CDR3 is 13 amino acids. Looked up from germline, CDR1 is MNHNY and CDR2 is SVGAGI (reference sequence). Trimming removed 6 bases from V and 8 bases from J; junction bases left unmatched: 5. The CDR3 protein is CASSLDRGLGYTF. In nucleotides, the CDR3 is TGTGCCAGCAGCTTGGACAGGGGGCTAGGCTACACCTTC.

Here the CDR3 reads CASSIKLAEYNEQFF. The CDR3 region has the DNA TGTGCCAGTAGTATCAAACTAGCGGAGTACAATGAGCAGTTCTTC. V and J are TRBV19 and TRBJ2-1; TRBD2 matches 8 bases. V lost 3 bases to trimming and J lost 4 bases; unmatched junction nucleotides: 5. The CDR3 spans 15 residues. Germline CDR1 reads LNHDA; CDR2 reads SQIVND (reference sequence).

Here the CDR3 reads CASSLRLEDTEAFF. The DNA of the CDR3 is TGTGCCAGCAGCTTAAGACTTGAGGACACTGAAGCTTTCTTT. V usage is TRBV7-8 and J usage is TRBJ1-1; D gene unclear. This CDR3 is built from 14 residues. Per the germline V gene, CDR1 is SGHVS and CDR2 is FQNEAQ. Trimming took 2 bases from V and 3 from J, leaving 10 bases between them.

V and J are TRBV10-3 and TRBJ1-1; TRBD1 matches 7 bases. CDR1 is ENHRY, CDR2 SYGVKD, per germline. The CDR3 covers 13 residues. Losses at the gene ends were 4 bases for V and 4 bases for J; bases not matched to a gene: 3. The CDR3 DNA reads TGTGCCATCAGTGGGGGGACAGCCACTGAAGCTTTCTTT. Translated: CAISGGTATEAFF.

The chain uses TRBV20-1 and TRBJ2-5; D perhaps matches TRBD2 (5 bases). Germline V CDR1 and CDR2: DFQATT, SNEGSKA (reference sequence). V was cut by 7 bases and J by 5 bases, with 11 bases left in between. The CDR3 is made up of 11 amino acids. The CDR3 DNA reads as TGCAGTGTCCGGACGGGGGAGACCCAGTACTTC. It encodes CSVRTGETQYF.

This clone has just a few counts. This chain links TRBV4-1 with TRBJ2-5, with TRBD2 matching 7 bases. The CDR3 sequence is 15 residues long. J was trimmed by 5 bases and V by 1 base; bases with no gene match: 7. Germline assignment: CDR1 MGHRA and CDR2 YSYEKL. The CDR3 region has the DNA TGCGCCAGCAGCCAAGTGCTAGCGGAGTATGAGACCCAGTACTTC. Residues: CASSQVLAEYETQYF.